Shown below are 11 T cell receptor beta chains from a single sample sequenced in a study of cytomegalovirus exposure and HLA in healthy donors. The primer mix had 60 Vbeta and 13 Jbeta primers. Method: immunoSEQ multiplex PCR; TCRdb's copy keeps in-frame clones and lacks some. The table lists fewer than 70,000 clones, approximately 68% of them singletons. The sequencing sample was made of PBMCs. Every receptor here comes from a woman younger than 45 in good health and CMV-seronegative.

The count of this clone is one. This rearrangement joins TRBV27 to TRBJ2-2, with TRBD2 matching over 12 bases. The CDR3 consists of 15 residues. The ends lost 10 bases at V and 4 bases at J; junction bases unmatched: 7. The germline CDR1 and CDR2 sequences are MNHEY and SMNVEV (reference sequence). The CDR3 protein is CATSGTSGFTGELFF. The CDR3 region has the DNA TGTGCCACCTCCGGGACTAGCGGGTTCACCGGGGAGCTGTTTTTT.

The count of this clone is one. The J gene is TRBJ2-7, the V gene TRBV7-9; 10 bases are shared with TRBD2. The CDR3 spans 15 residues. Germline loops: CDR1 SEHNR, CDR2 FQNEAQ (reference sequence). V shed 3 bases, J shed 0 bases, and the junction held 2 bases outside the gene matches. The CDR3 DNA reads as TGTGCCAGCAGCTTCTTAGCGGGGGGCTCCTACGAGCAGTACTTC. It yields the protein CASSFLAGGSYEQYF.

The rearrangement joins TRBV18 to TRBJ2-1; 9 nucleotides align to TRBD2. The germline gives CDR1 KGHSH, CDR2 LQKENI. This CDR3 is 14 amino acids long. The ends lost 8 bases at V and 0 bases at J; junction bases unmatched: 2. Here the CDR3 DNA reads TGTGCCAGCCCGACTAGCGGCTCCTACAATGAGCAGTTCTTC. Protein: CASPTSGSYNEQFF.

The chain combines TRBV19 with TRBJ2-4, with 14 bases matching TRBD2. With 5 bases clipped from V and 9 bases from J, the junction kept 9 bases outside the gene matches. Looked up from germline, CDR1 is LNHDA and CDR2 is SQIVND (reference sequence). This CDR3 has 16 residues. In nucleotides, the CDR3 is TGTGCCAGTAGTTTGACTAGCGGGGGGGCCTATGGCATTCAGTACTTC. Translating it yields CASSLTSGGAYGIQYF.

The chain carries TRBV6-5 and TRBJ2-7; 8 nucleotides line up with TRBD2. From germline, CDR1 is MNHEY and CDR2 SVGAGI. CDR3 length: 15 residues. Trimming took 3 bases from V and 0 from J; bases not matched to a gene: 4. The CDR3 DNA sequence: TGTGCCAGCAGTTATGAGCGGGGGAGCTCCTACGAGCAGTACTTC. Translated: CASSYERGSSYEQYF.

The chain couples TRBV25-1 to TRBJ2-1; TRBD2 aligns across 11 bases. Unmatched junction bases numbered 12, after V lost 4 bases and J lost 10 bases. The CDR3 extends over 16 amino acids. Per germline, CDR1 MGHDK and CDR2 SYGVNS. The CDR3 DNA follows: TGTGCCAGCAGTGGATCCCTAGCGGGGGGTTTAGGAGAGCAGTTCTTC. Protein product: CASSGSLAGGLGEQFF.

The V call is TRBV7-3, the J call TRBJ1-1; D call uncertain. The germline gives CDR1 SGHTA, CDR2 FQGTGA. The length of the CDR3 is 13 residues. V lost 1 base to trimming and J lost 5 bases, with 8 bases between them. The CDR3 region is CASSLSPGTEAFF. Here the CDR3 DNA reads TGTGCCAGCAGCTTAAGTCCAGGAACTGAAGCTTTCTTT.

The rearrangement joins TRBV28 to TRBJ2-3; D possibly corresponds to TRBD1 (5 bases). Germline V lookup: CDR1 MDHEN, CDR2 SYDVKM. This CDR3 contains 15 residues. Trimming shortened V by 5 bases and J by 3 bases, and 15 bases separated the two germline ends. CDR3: CASSPLGVKTDTQYF. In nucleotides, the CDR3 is TGTGCCAGCAGTCCGCTAGGGGTAAAAACAGATACGCAGTATTTT.

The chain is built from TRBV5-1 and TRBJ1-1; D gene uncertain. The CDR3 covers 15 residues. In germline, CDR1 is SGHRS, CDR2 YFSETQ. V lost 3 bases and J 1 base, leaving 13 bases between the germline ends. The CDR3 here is CASSSLSGSNTEAFF. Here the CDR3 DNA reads TGCGCCAGCAGCTCCCTTTCCGGGTCGAACACTGAAGCTTTCTTT.

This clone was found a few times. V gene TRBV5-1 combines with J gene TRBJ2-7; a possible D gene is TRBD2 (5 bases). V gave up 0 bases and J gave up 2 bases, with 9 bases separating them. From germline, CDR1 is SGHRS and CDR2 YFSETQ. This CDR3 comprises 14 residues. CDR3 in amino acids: CASSLGQEAYEQYF. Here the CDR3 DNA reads TGCGCCAGCAGCTTGGGCCAGGAGGCCTACGAGCAGTACTTC.

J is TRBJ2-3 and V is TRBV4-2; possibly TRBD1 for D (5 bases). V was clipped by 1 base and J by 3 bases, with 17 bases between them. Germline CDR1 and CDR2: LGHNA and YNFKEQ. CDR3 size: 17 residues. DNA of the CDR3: TGTGCCAGCAGCCAAGGGCTGTGGCAGGGAAAAACAGATACGCAGTATTTT. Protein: CASSQGLWQGKTDTQYF.